The sequence of this T cell receptor beta chain was determined in a study of neoadjuvant anti-PD-1 for oral cavity cancer. Time point described: after neoadjuvant nivolumab, at surgical resection. TCRdb keeps only in-frame clones here, not all; method: immunoSEQ multiplex PCR. The sample shows approximately 16,000 clones, about 37% of them seen only once. The V and J ends lost 2 bases and 4 bases, in that order; junction bases with no gene match: 5. Germline CDR1 is MNHNY and CDR2 is SVGAGI (reference sequence). The CDR3 runs 16 residues. The specimen was tumor tissue, collected after nivolumab (anti-PD-1) treatment. This chain uses TRBV6-6 with TRBJ1-3; 10 bases agree with TRBD1. This sequence was found in a person aged 35-79 years with oral cavity squamous cell carcinoma. The CDR3 reads CASSYATGGRGNTIYF. DNA of the CDR3: TGTGCCAGCAGTTACGCGACAGGGGGCCGGGGAAACACCATATATTTT.